The 14 T cell receptor beta chains below all came from one sample that was sequenced in a study of CD8 T cells in ankylosing spondylitis. Study results and limitations: A TCR beta motif of 7 or 8 highly homologous variants appeared characteristic of ankylosing spondylitis blood.

No cognate antigen is known for these TCRs. One entry per CDR3 protein results from TCRdb running MiXCR on the 5' RACE reads. The sample holds 450,000 to 550,000 distinct CDR3 sequences; approximately 5.3% are singletons and the top ten take under 4.5%. Sequencing was done on a sample of blood, either unsorted or a sorted T cell fraction (not recorded which). The source of these receptors is a male donor with ankylosing spondylitis.

This clonotype was observed at least ten times. The rearrangement joins TRBV6-4 to TRBJ2-1; D not certain. Per the germline V gene, CDR1 is MRHNA and CDR2 is SNTAGT. V lost 6 bases, J lost 8 bases, and 14 bases lay in between. The CDR3 covers 13 residues. The CDR3 here is CASSETDRDEQFF. CDR3 nucleotide sequence: TGTGCCAGCAGCGAAACGGACCGAGATGAGCAGTTCTTC.

This clonotype was detected a few times. The rearrangement joins TRBV5-5 to TRBJ1-2; 9 bases are shared with TRBD1. This CDR3 contains 15 residues. In germline, CDR1 is SGHKS, CDR2 YYEKEE (reference sequence). Trimming cost V 3 bases and J 6 bases; bases outside gene matches: 9. CDR3 residues: CASSWGGTGRNGYTF. The CDR3 region has the DNA TGTGCCAGCAGCTGGGGGGGGACAGGGCGGAATGGCTACACCTTC.

Many counts were recorded for this clonotype. This rearrangement joins TRBV6-2 or TRBV6-3 to TRBJ2-5, with 7 nucleotides matching TRBD1. The CDR3 spans 14 residues. Germline CDR1 is MNHEY and CDR2 is SVGEGT. V was clipped by 4 bases and J by 6 bases; unmatched bases: 8. CDR3 in DNA: TGTGCCAGCAGTTCCGGACAGGTTGGGAAGACCCAGTACTTC. It specifies CASSSGQVGKTQYF.

The sample holds many counts of this clonotype. The rearrangement joins TRBV6-5 to TRBJ2-4, with TRBD2 as a possible D gene (5 bases). Germline CDR1 is MNHEY and CDR2 is SVGAGI. Deletions cut 0 bases from V and 0 bases from J, with 24 bases between. The CDR3 consists of 21 residues. The CDR3 DNA is TGTGCCAGCAGTTACTCGACGGGATCCTGGACCGACTTTGTAGCCAAAAACATTCAGTACTTC. Its protein is CASSYSTGSWTDFVAKNIQYF.

The table lists this clonotype with many counts. The V gene is TRBV5-1, the J gene TRBJ2-1; 7 bases line up with TRBD1. The CDR3 covers 15 residues. Germline V lookup: CDR1 SGHRS, CDR2 YFSETQ. Germline trimming cut 2 bases from V and 7 bases from J; bases unmatched to any gene: 9. CDR3 in DNA: TGCGCCAGCAGCTTAGGGCAGGGGGTGAGGAATGAGCAGTTCTTC. As protein: CASSLGQGVRNEQFF.

This clonotype came up a few times. V gene TRBV10-3 combines with J gene TRBJ2-3; 9 bases line up with TRBD2. In germline, CDR1 is ENHRY, CDR2 SYGVKD. The trim removed 7 bases at V and 4 bases at J, leaving 6 bases unmatched. This CDR3 spans 14 amino acids. The CDR3 loop is CAIKAGGRADTQYF. In DNA, the CDR3 is TGTGCCATCAAGGCGGGGGGGCGCGCAGATACGCAGTATTTT.

This clonotype was counted ten times or more. This chain links TRBV29-1 with TRBJ1-1; D perhaps matches TRBD1 (5 bases). Trimming removed 8 bases from V and 3 bases from J, with 16 bases in between. This CDR3 region has 13 residues. Per the germline V gene, CDR1 is SQVTM and CDR2 is ANQGSEA. CDR3 nucleotides: TGCAGCACTCAAGGGGAGGCTTACACTGAAGCTTTCTTT. This translates into CSTQGEAYTEAFF.

In its sample, this clonotype was seen many times. The CDR3 spells CSARDSRGGQPQHF. Written as DNA, the CDR3 is TGCAGTGCTAGAGATAGCAGGGGAGGGCAGCCCCAGCATTTT. This chain links TRBV20-1 with TRBJ1-5; possible D gene TRBD1, 6 bases. Germline CDR1 reads DFQATT; CDR2 reads SNEGSKA (reference sequence). V lost 0 bases and J 7 bases, leaving 13 bases between the germline ends. The CDR3 is 14 residues long.

The chain couples TRBV19 to TRBJ1-5; 7 bases map to TRBD1. V was clipped by 5 bases and J by 6 bases; unmatched bases: 13. The germline V gene encodes CDR1 LNHDA and CDR2 SQIVND (reference sequence). The CDR3 is 16 residues long. CDR3 DNA: TGTGCCAGTAGTGGGGACAGAAGAAGTGGTAGTCAGCCCCAGCATTTT. Protein sequence: CASSGDRRSGSQPQHF.

This clonotype was observed at least ten times. The gene calls are TRBV5-1 and TRBJ2-1; D is possibly TRBD1 (6 bases). The V gene's germline CDR1 is SGHRS and CDR2 YFSETQ. This CDR3 has 15 amino acids. V was trimmed by 0 bases and J by 1 base, leaving 8 bases between them. This CDR3 is CASSLAQGSYNEQFF. The CDR3 DNA reads TGCGCCAGCAGCTTGGCACAGGGATCCTACAATGAGCAGTTCTTC.

The rearrangement uses TRBV7-2 and TRBJ1-1; D is uncertain. The CDR3 consists of 13 residues. CDR1 and CDR2 from the germline V gene are SGHTA and FQGNSA. Trimming took off 3 bases at V and 6 bases at J, with 11 bases between the two ends. CDR3 amino acids: CASSLNRLSEAFF. CDR3 in DNA: TGTGCCAGCAGCTTGAACCGGCTTTCTGAAGCTTTCTTT.

This clonotype was seen at least ten times. The V call is TRBV6-1, the J call TRBJ2-2, with a possible D match to TRBD1 (6 bases). Germline V gene data show CDR1 as MNHNS and CDR2 as SASEGT. CDR3 length equals 16 residues. V dropped 5 bases and J dropped 6 bases, with 19 bases sitting between them. DNA for the CDR3: TGTGCCAGCAGTCGCCTGCTTAACAGGGCTGCCGGGGAGCTGTTTTTT. Its protein is CASSRLLNRAAGELFF.

This clonotype has a count of ten or more. This rearrangement joins TRBV5-1 to TRBJ2-1, with D uncertain. Deletions cut 0 bases from V and 0 bases from J, with 7 bases between. Germline V lookup: CDR1 SGHRS, CDR2 YFSETQ. The CDR3 is 15 amino acids. CDR3 coding DNA: TGCGCCAGCAGCTTGGGCGGTTTCTCCTACAATGAGCAGTTCTTC. Translated: CASSLGGFSYNEQFF.

The chain uses TRBV20-1 and TRBJ2-1, with no clear D. The CDR3 loop spans 14 amino acids. The V end lost 6 bases, the J end lost 5 bases, and 17 bases lay between the germline ends. Germline CDR1 is DFQATT and CDR2 is SNEGSKA (reference sequence). CDR3 in DNA: TGCAGTGCCGCGTTGGGAAAGCCGGACAATGAGCAGTTCTTC. It translates to CSAALGKPDNEQFF.